The clone carrying this TCR beta chain was counted only a few times. Its antigen is not identified. This sample is part of a study of PD-1 blockade in classical Hodgkin lymphoma. V was pared by 5 bases and J by 1 base, with 6 bases of the junction left unmatched. Germline-derived CDR1 and CDR2 are MDHEN and SYDVKM. The CDR3 extends over 15 amino acids. Some clones are missing from TCRdb's copy, which holds only in-frame ones; the method was immunoSEQ multiplex PCR. The sample includes 25,000 to 30,000 clones, roughly 90% of them seen just once. General study results and limits: As was reported, newly diagnosed patients showed lower baseline TCR diversity than healthy donors did. Although disease activity or prior therapy may be involved, causes of the repertoire differences remain undefined.

Time point: newly diagnosed, previously untreated cHL patient sample. Magnetic negative selection was used to purify CD4+ T cells from thawed PBMCs. Newly diagnosed, untreated classical Hodgkin lymphoma PBMCs provided comparison. The chain links TRBV28 to TRBJ1-1, with 8 bases matching TRBD1. This TCR was recovered from a human donor with classical Hodgkin lymphoma. What was sequenced was CD4+ T cells from blood. The CDR3 spells CASSTTGTGNTEAFF. CDR3 DNA sequence: TGTGCCAGCAGTACTACCGGGACAGGGAACACTGAAGCTTTCTTT.